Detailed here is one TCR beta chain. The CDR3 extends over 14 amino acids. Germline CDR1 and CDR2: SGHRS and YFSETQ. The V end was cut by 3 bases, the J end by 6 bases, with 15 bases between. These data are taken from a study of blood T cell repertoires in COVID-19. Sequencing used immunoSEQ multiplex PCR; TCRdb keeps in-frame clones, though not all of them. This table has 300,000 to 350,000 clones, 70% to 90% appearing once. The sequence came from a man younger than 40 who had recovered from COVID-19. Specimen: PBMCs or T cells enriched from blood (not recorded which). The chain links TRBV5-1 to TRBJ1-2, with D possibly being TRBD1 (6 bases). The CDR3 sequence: CASSYTGYNDGYTF. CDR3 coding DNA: TGCGCCAGCAGCTACACAGGGTATAATGATGGCTACACCTTC.